This T cell receptor beta chain emerged from a study of blood T cell repertoires in COVID-19. Study-level information: T cells, B-cell-depleted T cells, or PBMCs supplied cDNA or gDNA.

Original analysis: Reference gene primer amplification yielded estimated nucleated cell counts. Repertoires were generated with immunoSEQ multiplex PCR, while TCRdb's copy carries only in-frame clones and drops some. Clonal size and the V and J genes are those of that table, whereas D and trimming came from the DNA. The sample contains about 210,000 clones, under 90% of which appear only once. Cohorts were determined from participant-reported clinical history. The germline V gene encodes CDR1 MNHEY and CDR2 SVGAGI. CDR3 length: 13 amino acids. Deletions cut 5 bases from V and 11 bases from J, with 18 bases between.

The clonotype originates from a woman aged 45-65 years with acute COVID-19. The sample taken for sequencing was PBMCs or T cells enriched from blood (not recorded which). This chain connects TRBV6-5 to TRBJ1-1; D possibly corresponds to TRBD1 (6 bases). The CDR3 here is CASSLGAGGRAFF. Written as DNA, the CDR3 is TGTGCCAGCAGTCTTGGCGCGGGGGGCCGGGCTTTCTTT.